The 12 T cell receptor beta chains in this list originate from one sample, sequenced in a study of response to subunit inactivated influenza vaccine (dated by TCRdb to the late 2010s). Libraries were built with RT-PCR. Sequenced using an Illumina HiSeq 2500. The raw public reads went through TCRdb reprocessing: fastp at Q25, MiXCR clone calling, in-frame beta chains kept. Each entry merges the rows of one CDR3 protein and shows their most common DNA and genes. Across this sample there are hundreds of thousands of distinct CDR3 sequences, with 15% to 17% seen only once. Roughly 10% of the sample lies in the top ten. Source: PBMCs from blood, taken 11 to 12 days after vaccination. The receptors come from a man aged 45-65 years who received an inactivated influenza vaccine. Donor details come from another sample of the same person, matched by shared clones.

In this sample, this clonotype turned up many times. This chain links TRBV12-3 or TRBV12-4 with TRBJ1-5; tentative D call: TRBD1 (6 bases). Deletions cut 5 bases from V and 6 bases from J, with 14 bases between. This CDR3 has 14 residues. The CDR3 DNA follows: TGTGCCAGCAGTCCCCGCAGGGGCAGTCAGCCCCAGCATTTT. Its translation: CASSPRRGSQPQHF.

In its sample, this clonotype was seen many times. The CDR3 DNA reads TGTGCCAGCAGCCCCTCTGGGGGAGTCACAGATACGCAGTATTTT. Translation: CASSPSGGVTDTQYF. The chain combines TRBV27 with TRBJ2-3, with D perhaps being TRBD1 or TRBD2 (5 bases each). V shed 6 bases and J shed 2 bases, with 15 bases lying between them. Germline CDR1 is MNHEY and CDR2 is SMNVEV (reference sequence). The CDR3 contains 15 residues.

The chain combines TRBV28 with TRBJ1-5; a possible D gene is TRBD1 (5 bases). The length of the CDR3 is 13 residues. Germline V CDR1 and CDR2: MDHEN, SYDVKM. V shed 10 bases and J shed 4 bases, with 14 bases lying between them. The CDR3 loop is CATEDTSNQPQHF. The CDR3 DNA follows: TGTGCCACCGAGGACACCTCTAATCAGCCCCAGCATTTT.

V usage is TRBV5-1 and J usage is TRBJ2-7; TRBD1 agrees at 8 bases. Looked up from germline, CDR1 is SGHRS and CDR2 is YFSETQ. The CDR3 totals 15 residues. J gave up 5 bases and V 0 bases, and 7 bases lay outside the gene matches. The CDR3 DNA is TGCGCCAGCAGCTTGGGGACAGGGCTAAGGAACGAGCAGTACTTC. It specifies CASSLGTGLRNEQYF. Full variable domain (remainder filled in from reference TRBV5-1 and TRBJ2-7): KAGVTQTPRYLIKTRGQQVTLSCSPISGHRSVSWYQQTPGQGLQFLFEYFSETQRNKGNFPGRFSGRQFSNSRSEMNVSTLELGDSALYLCASSLGTGLRNEQYFGPGTRLTVT.

The chain employs TRBV10-3 and TRBJ1-3; D gene unclear. Trimming pared 5 bases from V and 0 bases from J, leaving 8 bases between. The CDR3 has 14 amino acids. The germline CDR1 and CDR2 sequences are ENHRY and SYGVKD. CDR3 coding DNA: TGTGCCATCAGTCCGGCTAGCTCTGGAAACACCATATATTTT. Protein sequence: CAISPASSGNTIYF.

CDR3 DNA sequence: TGCAGTGCTATAGACAGGGGCGTGGGCTACACCTTC. It codes for CSAIDRGVGYTF. The chain has TRBV20-1 and TRBJ1-2, with 8 bases matching TRBD1. With V trimmed by 4 bases and J by 8 bases, 6 bases remained unmatched. Germline V CDR1 and CDR2: DFQATT, SNEGSKA (reference sequence). The CDR3 is 12 residues long.

The sample holds many counts of this clonotype. This chain uses TRBV5-1 with TRBJ2-7, with 9 bases that match TRBD1. The CDR3 runs to 15 residues. V shed 3 bases and J 4 bases; nucleotides not matched to a gene: 8. Looked up from germline, CDR1 is SGHRS and CDR2 is YFSETQ. The CDR3 protein is CASSYGGTGLYEQYF. The CDR3 bases are TGCGCCAGCAGCTATGGAGGGACAGGGCTTTACGAGCAGTACTTC.

This clonotype was picked up a small number of times. The J gene is TRBJ2-3, the V gene TRBV4-1, with 10 bases fitting TRBD2. The V gene end was trimmed by 7 bases and the J gene end by 3 bases; junction bases not matched to a gene: 10. Germline V gives CDR1 MGHRA, CDR2 YSYEKL. The CDR3 contains 16 residues. The CDR3 spells CASTRLAGAKTDTQYF. In nucleotides, the CDR3 is TGCGCCAGCACCCGTCTAGCGGGGGCGAAAACAGATACGCAGTATTTT.

There are many counts of this clonotype. J is TRBJ1-1 and V is TRBV5-1; TRBD1 is a possible D gene (5 bases). The CDR3 covers 13 residues. Germline V lookup: CDR1 SGHRS, CDR2 YFSETQ. Trimming left V 4 bases short and J 6 bases short, with 13 bases between. CDR3 amino acids: CASSPGGMAEAFF. CDR3 coding DNA: TGCGCCAGCAGCCCCGGGGGGATGGCTGAAGCTTTCTTT.

The chain is built from TRBV10-3 and TRBJ1-5; the D is unclear. The CDR3 contains 13 residues. Looked up from germline, CDR1 is ENHRY and CDR2 is SYGVKD. Trimming left V 6 bases short and J 5 bases short, with 11 bases between. The DNA for the CDR3 is TGTGCCATCAGAGACACCCTGGATCAGCCCCAGCATTTT. Protein product: CAIRDTLDQPQHF.

This chain links TRBV6-1 with TRBJ2-1, with 9 bases lining up with TRBD2. J gave up 6 bases and V 5 bases, and 5 bases lay outside the gene matches. CDR3 length: 14 residues. Germline CDR1 reads MNHNS; CDR2 reads SASEGT. The CDR3 DNA sequence: TGTGCCAGCAGTCTAGCGGGGTTCGGCAATGAGCAGTTCTTC. Protein: CASSLAGFGNEQFF.

This clonotype was recorded a few times. V and J are TRBV20-1 and TRBJ2-7; possible D gene TRBD1, 6 bases. The CDR3 length is 11 residues. Trimming stripped 4 bases from V and 7 bases from J, with 11 bases between. Germline V gives CDR1 DFQATT, CDR2 SNEGSKA (reference sequence). CDR3 DNA sequence: TGCAGTGCTAAACCAGGGGTAGAGCAGTACTTC. Its protein product is CSAKPGVEQYF.